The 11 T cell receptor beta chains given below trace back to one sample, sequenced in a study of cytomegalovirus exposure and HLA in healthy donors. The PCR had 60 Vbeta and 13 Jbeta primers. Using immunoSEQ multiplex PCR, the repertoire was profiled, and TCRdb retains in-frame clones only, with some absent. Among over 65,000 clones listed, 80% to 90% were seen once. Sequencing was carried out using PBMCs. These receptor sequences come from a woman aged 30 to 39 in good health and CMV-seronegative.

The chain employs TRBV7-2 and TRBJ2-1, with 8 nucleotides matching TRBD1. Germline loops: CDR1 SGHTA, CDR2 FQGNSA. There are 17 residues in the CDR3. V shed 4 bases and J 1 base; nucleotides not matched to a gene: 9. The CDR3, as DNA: TGTGCCAGCAGCTCCAGACAGGGGACCTTATCCTACAATGAGCAGTTCTTC. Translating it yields CASSSRQGTLSYNEQFF.

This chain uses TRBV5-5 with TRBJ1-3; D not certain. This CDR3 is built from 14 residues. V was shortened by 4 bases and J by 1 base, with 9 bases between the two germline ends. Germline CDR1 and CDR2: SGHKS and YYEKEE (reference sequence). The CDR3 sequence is CASSPRDSGNTIYF. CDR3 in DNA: TGTGCCAGCAGCCCCCGGGATTCTGGAAACACCATATATTTT.

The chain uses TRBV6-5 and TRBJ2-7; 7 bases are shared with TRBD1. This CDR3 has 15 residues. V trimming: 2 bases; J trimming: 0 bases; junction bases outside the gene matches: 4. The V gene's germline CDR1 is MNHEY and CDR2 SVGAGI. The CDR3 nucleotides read TGTGCCAGCAGTTACCTGGGACAGAGCTCCTACGAGCAGTACTTC. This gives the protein CASSYLGQSSYEQYF.

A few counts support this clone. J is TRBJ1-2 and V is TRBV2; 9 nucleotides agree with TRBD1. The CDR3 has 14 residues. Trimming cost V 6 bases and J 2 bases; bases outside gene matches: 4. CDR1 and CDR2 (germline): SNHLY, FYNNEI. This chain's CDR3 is CASRWTGDNYGYTF. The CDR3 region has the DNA TGTGCCAGCAGGTGGACAGGGGACAACTATGGCTACACCTTC.

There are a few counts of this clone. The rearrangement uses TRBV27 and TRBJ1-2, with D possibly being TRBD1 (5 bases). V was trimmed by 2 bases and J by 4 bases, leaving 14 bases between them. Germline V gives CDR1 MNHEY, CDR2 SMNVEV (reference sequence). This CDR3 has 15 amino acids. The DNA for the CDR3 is TGTGCCAGCAGTTTAACTCAAAAGGGGTTCTATGGCTACACCTTC. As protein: CASSLTQKGFYGYTF.

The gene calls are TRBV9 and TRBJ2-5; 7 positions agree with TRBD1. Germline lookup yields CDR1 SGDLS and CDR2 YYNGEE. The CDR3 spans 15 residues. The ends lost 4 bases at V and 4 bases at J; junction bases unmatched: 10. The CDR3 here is CASSPTRQGRETQYF. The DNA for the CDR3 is TGTGCCAGCAGCCCGACCCGACAGGGTCGAGAGACCCAGTACTTC.

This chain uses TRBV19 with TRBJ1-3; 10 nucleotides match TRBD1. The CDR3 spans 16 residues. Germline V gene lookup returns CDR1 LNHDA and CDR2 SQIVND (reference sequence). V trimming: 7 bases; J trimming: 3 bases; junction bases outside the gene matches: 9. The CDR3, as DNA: TGTGCCAGTAACCCTCGAGGACAGGGGGGTGGAAACACCATATATTTT. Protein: CASNPRGQGGGNTIYF.

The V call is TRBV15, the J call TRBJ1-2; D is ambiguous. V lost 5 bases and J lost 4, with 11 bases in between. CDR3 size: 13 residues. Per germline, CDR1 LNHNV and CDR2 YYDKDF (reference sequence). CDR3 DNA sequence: TGTGCCACCAGCCCAGGCGTGATCTATGGCTACACCTTC. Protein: CATSPGVIYGYTF.

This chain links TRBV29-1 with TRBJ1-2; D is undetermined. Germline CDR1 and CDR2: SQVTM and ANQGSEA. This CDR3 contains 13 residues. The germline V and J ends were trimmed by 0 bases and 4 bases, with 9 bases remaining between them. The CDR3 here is CSVEDPRFYGYTF. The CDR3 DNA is TGCAGCGTTGAAGATCCCAGGTTCTATGGCTACACCTTC.

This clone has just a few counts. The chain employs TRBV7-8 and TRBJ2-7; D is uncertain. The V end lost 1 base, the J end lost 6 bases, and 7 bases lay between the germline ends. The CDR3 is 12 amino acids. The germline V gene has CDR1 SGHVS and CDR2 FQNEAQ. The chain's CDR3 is CASSLVQVEQYF. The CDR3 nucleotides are TGTGCCAGCAGCTTAGTGCAGGTCGAGCAGTACTTC.

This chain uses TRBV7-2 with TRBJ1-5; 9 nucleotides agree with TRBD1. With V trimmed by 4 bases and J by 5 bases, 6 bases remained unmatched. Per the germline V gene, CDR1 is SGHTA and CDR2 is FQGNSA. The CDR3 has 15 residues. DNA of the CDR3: TGTGCCAGCAGCTCTTCCGGGACAGGGTATCAGCCCCAGCATTTT. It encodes CASSSSGTGYQPQHF. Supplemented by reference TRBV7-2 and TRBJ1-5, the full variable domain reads GAGVSQSPSNKVTEKGKDVELRCDPISGHTALYWYRQSLGQGLEFLIYFQGNSAPDKSGLPSDRFSAERTGGSVSTLTIQRTQQEDSAVYLCASSSSGTGYQPQHFGDGTRLSIL.